The T cell receptor (beta chain) described here comes from a study of identical twins. With 5 bases clipped from V and 2 bases from J, the junction kept 5 bases outside the gene matches. This CDR3 is 15 amino acids long. Per the germline V gene, CDR1 is MDHEN and CDR2 is SYDVKM. A universal primer site arose from template switching, and cDNA bore unique molecular identifiers. TCRdb processed the 5' RACE reads anew with MiXCR; each CDR3 protein has one entry. Among 200,000 to 300,000 distinct CDR3 sequences listed, roughly 7% were seen once. Study results and limitations: Researchers caution that invariant MAIT and iNKT cells could partly confound zero-insertion analyses. Beta out-of-frame sequences showed weaker excess sharing between twins. Insertion counts were lower in abundant cord blood beta clonotypes, a trend that memory repertoires did not show.

This clonotype was seen a few times. Its antigen is unidentified. These same data were also listed under a study on yellow fever vaccine responses in identical twins.

The sequence came from a woman between 18 and 29 years old in good health. The chain carries TRBV28 and TRBJ1-4; TRBD1 agrees at 7 bases. The specimen was memory (CD45RO+) T cells sorted from blood. Written as DNA, the CDR3 is TGTGCCAGCAGTCCACGGACAGGTACTAATGAAAAACTGTTTTTT. Its translation: CASSPRTGTNEKLFF.